These 24 T cell receptor beta chains were sequenced from one sample in a study of cytomegalovirus exposure and HLA in healthy donors. Libraries were prepared by immunoSEQ multiplex PCR; TCRdb keeps only in-frame clonotypes and omits some of them. The sample gives 150,000 to 200,000 clones, around nine tenths of which show up once; more than 2% is in the top ten. The specimen sequenced was PBMCs. The source is a young woman in good health and CMV-seronegative.

The chain couples TRBV19 to TRBJ1-2; D unresolved. Germline V gives CDR1 LNHDA, CDR2 SQIVND (reference sequence). V shed 7 bases and J shed 5 bases, with 8 bases lying between them. The CDR3 totals 11 residues. In DNA, the CDR3 is TGTGCCAGTATCGGTTTGTATGGCTACACCTTC. It encodes CASIGLYGYTF.

The chain uses TRBV10-3 and TRBJ2-1; a possible D gene is TRBD1 (6 bases). This CDR3 has 16 amino acids. V was pared by 4 bases and J by 5 bases, with 18 bases between. In germline, CDR1 is ENHRY, CDR2 SYGVKD. CDR3 sequence: CAISGVRGSGDNEQFF. The CDR3 DNA reads TGTGCCATCAGTGGGGTTAGGGGGAGTGGAGACAATGAGCAGTTCTTC.

This clone was recorded only once. V usage is TRBV29-1 and J usage is TRBJ2-3; D might be TRBD2 (5 bases). Trimming pared 5 bases from V and 6 bases from J, leaving 15 bases between. Germline-derived CDR1 and CDR2 are SQVTM and ANQGSEA. The CDR3 covers 13 residues. The CDR3 region is CSVSPYPGDTQYF. DNA of the CDR3: TGCAGCGTTTCCCCCTACCCGGGGGATACGCAGTATTTT.

V is TRBV4-3 and J is TRBJ1-1, with 8 nucleotides matching TRBD1. V was clipped by 3 bases and J by 10 bases; unmatched bases: 4. The CDR3 totals 12 residues. Germline CDR1 is LGHNA and CDR2 is YSLEER. This CDR3 is CASSQDDRGAFF. CDR3 nucleotides: TGCGCCAGCAGCCAGGACGACAGGGGAGCTTTCTTT.

This chain joins TRBV9 and TRBJ2-4; weak D call: TRBD2 (6 bases). There are 16 residues in the CDR3. Trimming cost V 0 bases and J 0 bases, with 10 bases left between them. Germline assignment: CDR1 SGDLS and CDR2 YYNGEE. CDR3 sequence reads: CASSVGRRAAKNIQYF. The CDR3 DNA follows: TGTGCCAGCAGCGTAGGGAGGAGGGCAGCCAAAAACATTCAGTACTTC.

The genes are TRBV10-3 and TRBJ2-5, with a tentative D call TRBD2 (7 bases). Germline loops: CDR1 ENHRY, CDR2 SYGVKD. The V gene lost 8 bases and the J gene lost 1 base, with 11 bases spanning the gap. The CDR3 contains 13 residues. In DNA form, the CDR3 reads TGTGCCATCGGCGGGGGCCTCCAAGAGACCCAGTACTTC. This gives the protein CAIGGGLQETQYF.

V is TRBV27 and J is TRBJ1-2; D is perhaps TRBD1 (5 bases). The CDR3 runs 16 residues. Germline lookup yields CDR1 MNHEY and CDR2 SMNVEV (reference sequence). The V gene lost 2 bases and the J gene lost 8 bases, with 21 bases spanning the gap. The CDR3: CASSLIAGGGAEGYTF. The CDR3, as DNA: TGTGCCAGCAGTTTAATTGCCGGAGGCGGGGCCGAGGGCTACACCTTC.

V gene TRBV7-6 combines with J gene TRBJ1-5, with D perhaps matching TRBD1 (5 bases). V gave up 5 bases and J gave up 3 bases, with 8 bases separating them. The CDR3 totals 13 residues. From germline, CDR1 is SGHVS and CDR2 FNYEAQ. DNA for the CDR3: TGTGCCAGCAGCCGGGGGTTCAATCAGCCCCAGCATTTT. This translates into CASSRGFNQPQHF.

The V gene is TRBV2, the J gene TRBJ1-2, with a weak D call TRBD1 (5 bases). V shed 0 bases and J shed 9 bases, with 14 bases lying between them. The length of the CDR3 is 14 residues. In germline, CDR1 is SNHLY, CDR2 FYNNEI. Written as DNA, the CDR3 is TGTGCCAGCAGTGAAGCCCCCACAGGCTTCCGCTACACCTTC. This translates into CASSEAPTGFRYTF. The full variable domain, completed using reference TRBV2 and TRBJ1-2, is EPEVTQTPSHQVTQMGQEVILRCVPISNHLYFYWYRQILGQKVEFLVSFYNNEISEKSEIFDDQFSVERPDGSNFTLKIRSTKLEDSAMYFCASSEAPTGFRYTFGSGTRLTVV.

The V call is TRBV14, the J call TRBJ1-1; D is undetermined. CDR3 length: 15 amino acids. The V and J ends lost 5 bases and 5 bases respectively, with 18 bases between them. Germline V gene lookup returns CDR1 SGHDN and CDR2 FVKESK. The DNA of the CDR3 is TGTGCCAGCAGCTTCACGGATCGGGGAGCAACTGAAGCTTTCTTT. This gives the protein CASSFTDRGATEAFF.

The chain joins TRBV7-9 to TRBJ1-2; D is ambiguous. Germline assignment: CDR1 SEHNR and CDR2 FQNEAQ (reference sequence). The V end lost 10 bases, the J end lost 2 bases, and 8 bases lay between the germline ends. CDR3 length: 11 residues. The DNA for the CDR3 is TGTGCCATCCCGCTAAACTATGGCTACACCTTC. Amino acid sequence: CAIPLNYGYTF.

This clone was detected only once. The rearrangement uses TRBV11-2 and TRBJ1-4; D gene unclear. This CDR3 is built from 13 residues. CDR1 is SGHAT, CDR2 FQNNGV, per germline. Trimming removed 3 bases from V and 3 bases from J, with 5 bases in between. CDR3 sequence reads: CASSFSPNEKLFF. The CDR3 DNA follows: TGTGCCAGCAGCTTCTCCCCTAATGAAAAACTGTTTTTT.

V and J are TRBV7-8 and TRBJ2-1; 14 nucleotides match TRBD2. The V and J ends lost 1 base and 6 bases, in that order; junction bases with no gene match: 8. CDR1 SGHVS and CDR2 FQNEAQ come from the germline V gene. This CDR3 has 18 amino acids. The CDR3 is CASSLGTGLAGDRNEQFF. The CDR3 nucleotides read TGTGCCAGCAGCTTAGGAACGGGACTAGCGGGAGATCGCAATGAGCAGTTCTTC. The full variable domain, its missing parts supplied by reference TRBV7-8 and TRBJ2-1, is GAGVSQSPRYKVAKRGQDVALRCDPISGHVSLFWYQQALGQGPEFLTYFQNEAQLDKSGLPSDRFFAERPEGSVSTLKIQRTQQEDSAVYLCASSLGTGLAGDRNEQFFGPGTRLTVL.

The chain joins TRBV4-1 to TRBJ1-4; the match to TRBD1 covers 10 bases. CDR1 is MGHRA, CDR2 YSYEKL, per germline. The CDR3 runs to 16 residues. With 2 bases clipped from V and 7 bases from J, the junction kept 7 bases outside the gene matches. The CDR3 DNA follows: TGCGCCAGCAGCCAAACTTACCGGGACAGGGGTGAAAAACTGTTTTTT. Its protein product is CASSQTYRDRGEKLFF.

The chain uses TRBV6-4 and TRBJ2-7; 7 bases align to TRBD1. The CDR3 contains 17 residues. V lost 3 bases and J lost 3; bases outside the gene matches: 14. CDR1 is MRHNA, CDR2 SNTAGT, per germline. CDR3 DNA sequence: TGTGCCAGCAGTGATCACGGGTTACGGGACAGAGTCTACGAGCAGTACTTC. Translated, it gives CASSDHGLRDRVYEQYF.

V usage is TRBV6-5 and J usage is TRBJ1-5; D not certain. The CDR3 runs to 15 residues. The V gene lost 0 bases and the J gene lost 1 base, with 7 bases spanning the gap. CDR1 and CDR2 (germline): MNHEY, SVGAGI. CDR3 loop: CASSYSAESNQPQHF. The CDR3 coding sequence is TGTGCCAGCAGTTACTCGGCAGAAAGCAATCAGCCCCAGCATTTT.

The V call is TRBV2, the J call TRBJ2-2; 9 bases fit TRBD2. The germline V gene has CDR1 SNHLY and CDR2 FYNNEI. The V gene end was trimmed by 5 bases and the J gene end by 6 bases; junction bases not matched to a gene: 13. This CDR3 has 17 residues. The CDR3 DNA reads TGTGCCAGCAGTATAAAGGCGAGCGGGAGGTTCGCCGGGGAGCTGTTTTTT. It codes for CASSIKASGRFAGELFF. Filled out from reference TRBV2 and TRBJ2-2, the complete variable domain reads EPEVTQTPSHQVTQMGQEVILRCVPISNHLYFYWYRQILGQKVEFLVSFYNNEISEKSEIFDDQFSVERPDGSNFTLKIRSTKLEDSAMYFCASSIKASGRFAGELFFGEGSRLTVL.

The chain employs TRBV7-9 and TRBJ2-7, with 10 nucleotides matching TRBD1. The CDR3 runs to 16 residues. V lost 4 bases and J lost 7; bases outside the gene matches: 13. The V gene's germline CDR1 is SEHNR and CDR2 FQNEAQ (reference sequence). Here the CDR3 DNA reads TGTGCCAGCAGCTCGCGTGGGGGACAGGGGTTTCGTGAGCAGTACTTC. This translates into CASSSRGGQGFREQYF.

The J gene is TRBJ2-5, the V gene TRBV7-6; D remains ambiguous. Trimming removed 2 bases at V and 4 bases at J, with 8 bases between. This CDR3 has 13 amino acids. CDR1 and CDR2 from the germline V gene are SGHVS and FNYEAQ. In DNA form, the CDR3 reads TGTGCCAGCAGCTTAATCCCCGTAGAGACCCAGTACTTC. As protein: CASSLIPVETQYF.

The gene calls are TRBV6-1 and TRBJ2-7; 7 bases are a match to TRBD1. V lost 0 bases to trimming and J lost 0 bases; unmatched junction nucleotides: 11. The CDR3 runs 18 residues. The germline gives CDR1 MNHNS, CDR2 SASEGT. CDR3 sequence (DNA): TGTGCCAGCAGTGAAGCGGGTTCAAAAGGACAGGCCTCCTACGAGCAGTACTTC. This gives the protein CASSEAGSKGQASYEQYF.

The rearrangement uses TRBV12-5 and TRBJ1-5, with TRBD1 matching 7 bases. CDR3 length: 17 amino acids. After removal of 6 bases from V and 7 bases from J, the junction contained 18 bases not matched to a gene. From germline, CDR1 is LGHNT and CDR2 FRNRAP. CDR3 DNA sequence: TGTGCTAGTGGCATCTCTACCGGGACAGTGGGTAACCAGCCCCAGCATTTT. This codes for CASGISTGTVGNQPQHF.

This chain joins TRBV13 and TRBJ2-2; 13 bases are shared with TRBD2. Looked up from germline, CDR1 is PRHDT and CDR2 is FYEKMQ (reference sequence). Trimming at V came to 3 bases and at J to 5 bases, leaving 9 bases not matched to a gene. This CDR3 comprises 18 residues. The CDR3 here is CASSLGRTSGGGTGELFF. The CDR3 DNA sequence: TGTGCCAGCAGCTTGGGACGGACTAGCGGGGGTGGAACCGGGGAGCTGTTTTTT.

The chain couples TRBV5-1 to TRBJ2-3; 14 bases map to TRBD2. Germline V gene sequence: CDR1 SGHRS, CDR2 YFSETQ. There are 17 residues in the CDR3. Trimming cost V 0 bases and J 6 bases; bases outside gene matches: 6. The CDR3 nucleotides read TGCGCCAGCAGCTTGGCCGGAGGGACTAGCGGGGGTGATACGCAGTATTTT. It translates to CASSLAGGTSGGDTQYF.

The chain has TRBV5-6 and TRBJ2-2; D perhaps matches TRBD2 (6 bases). Per germline, CDR1 SGHDT and CDR2 YYEEEE. This CDR3 has 11 residues. The V and J ends lost 9 bases and 8 bases respectively, with 11 bases between them. DNA for the CDR3: TGTGCCACCCGGGGGACGGGGGAGCTGTTTTTT. Amino acid sequence: CATRGTGELFF.